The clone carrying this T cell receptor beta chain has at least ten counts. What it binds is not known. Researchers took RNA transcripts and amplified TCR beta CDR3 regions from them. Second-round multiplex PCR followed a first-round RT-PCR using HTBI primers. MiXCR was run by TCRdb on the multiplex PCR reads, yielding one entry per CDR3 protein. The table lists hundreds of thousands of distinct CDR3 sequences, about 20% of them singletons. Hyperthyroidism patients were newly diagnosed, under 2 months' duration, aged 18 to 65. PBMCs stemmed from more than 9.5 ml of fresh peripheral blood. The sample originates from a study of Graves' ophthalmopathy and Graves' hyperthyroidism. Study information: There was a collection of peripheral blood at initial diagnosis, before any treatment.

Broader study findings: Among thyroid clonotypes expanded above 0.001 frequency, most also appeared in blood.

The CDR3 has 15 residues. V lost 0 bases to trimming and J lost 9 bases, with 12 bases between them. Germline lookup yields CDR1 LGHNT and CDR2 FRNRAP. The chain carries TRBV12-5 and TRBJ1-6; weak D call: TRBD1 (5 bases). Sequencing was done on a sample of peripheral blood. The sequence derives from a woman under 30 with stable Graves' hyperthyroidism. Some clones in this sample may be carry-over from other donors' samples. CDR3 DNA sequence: TGTGCTAGTGGTTTGGTACAGGCCTCCATTTCACCCCTCCACTTT. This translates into CASGLVQASISPLHF.